The clone carrying this T cell receptor beta chain was counted only a few times. Its antigen remains unidentified. A second roughly 6 to 11 cycle PCR used barcoded and J-beta primers. TCRdb fed the 5' RACE reads into MiXCR, producing one record per CDR3 protein. The table shows around 2 million distinct CDR3 sequences, with approximately 40% occurring only once. There are 15 residues in the CDR3. Germline assignment: CDR1 LGHNA and CDR2 YSLEER. The V segment lost 2 bases and the J segment 8 bases; nucleotides outside the gene matches: 8. This entry is derived from a study of blood T cells in healthy people across ages. Overall study results and limits: Observed TCR beta diversity per million T cells went down as age went up. This fall followed a roughly linear course with age. Naive T cell percentage strongly correlated with TCR beta diversity.

Source material: blood. The chain combines TRBV4-3 with TRBJ1-2, with 10 bases lining up with TRBD1. The sequence was obtained from a human donor in good health. CDR3 amino acids: CASSQHTDRGQGYTF. In DNA, the CDR3 is TGCGCCAGCAGCCAACATACCGACAGGGGGCAAGGCTACACCTTC.